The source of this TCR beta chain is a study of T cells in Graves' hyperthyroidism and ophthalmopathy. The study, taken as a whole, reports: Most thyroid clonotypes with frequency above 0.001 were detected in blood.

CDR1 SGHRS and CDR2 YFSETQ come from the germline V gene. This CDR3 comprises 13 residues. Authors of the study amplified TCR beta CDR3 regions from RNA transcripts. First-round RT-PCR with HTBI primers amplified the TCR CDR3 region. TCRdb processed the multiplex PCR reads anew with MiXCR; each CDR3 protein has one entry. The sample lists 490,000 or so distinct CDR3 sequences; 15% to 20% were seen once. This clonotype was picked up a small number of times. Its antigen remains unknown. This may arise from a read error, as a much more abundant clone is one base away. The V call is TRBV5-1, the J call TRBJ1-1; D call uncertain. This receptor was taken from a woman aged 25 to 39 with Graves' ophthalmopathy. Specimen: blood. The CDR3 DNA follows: TGCGCCAGCAGCTTGGTAGTTGACACTGGAGCTTTCTTT. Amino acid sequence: CASSLVVDTGAFF.